A single sample is the source of the 16 T cell receptor beta chains below, sequenced in a study of cytomegalovirus exposure and HLA in healthy donors. The PCR contained 60 Vbeta and 13 Jbeta primers. Here immunoSEQ multiplex PCR was the method, and the copy in TCRdb shows in-frame clones only, minus some. The sample has about 140,000 clones; 60% to 85% are singletons. Material for sequencing was PBMCs. The receptor source for this set is a man in his forties in good health and CMV-seronegative.

This sequence joins TRBV6-6 and TRBJ2-7; TRBD2 is a possible D gene (6 bases). V lost 5 bases to trimming and J lost 0 bases, with 11 bases between them. CDR1 MNHNY and CDR2 SVGAGI come from the germline V gene (reference sequence). The CDR3 totals 14 residues. As DNA, the CDR3 is TGTGCCAGCAGTACGGAGGGAAGCTCCTACGAGCAGTACTTC. Residues: CASSTEGSSYEQYF.

This clone was observed a single time. The gene calls are TRBV25-1 and TRBJ1-2; TRBD1 agrees at 8 bases. V trimming: 8 bases; J trimming: 5 bases; junction bases outside the gene matches: 7. The germline CDR1 and CDR2 sequences are MGHDK and SYGVNS. This CDR3 contains 13 residues. CDR3: CASEQQGVYGYTF. As DNA, the CDR3 is TGTGCCAGCGAACAACAGGGGGTGTATGGCTACACCTTC.

This clone was picked up a small number of times. V usage is TRBV4-1 and J usage is TRBJ2-2, with 8 nucleotides matching TRBD2. The CDR3 extends over 19 amino acids. Trimming cost V 5 bases and J 4 bases; bases outside gene matches: 18. Germline V gene sequence: CDR1 MGHRA, CDR2 YSYEKL. The CDR3 is CASSNPYEFGRDVTGELFF. CDR3 coding DNA: TGCGCCAGCAGCAATCCTTACGAGTTCGGGAGGGACGTCACCGGGGAGCTGTTTTTT.

This sequence joins TRBV19 and TRBJ2-2; 7 bases are a match to TRBD1. In germline, CDR1 is LNHDA, CDR2 SQIVND (reference sequence). Trimming took 5 bases from V and 3 from J; bases not matched to a gene: 15. CDR3 size: 18 residues. The CDR3 reads CASSSPDRALGDTGELFF. CDR3 DNA sequence: TGTGCCAGTAGTTCCCCTGACAGGGCCCTGGGGGACACCGGGGAGCTGTTTTTT.

The chain is built from TRBV7-9 and TRBJ2-5, with TRBD2 as a possible D gene (6 bases). The V end was cut by 3 bases, the J end by 1 base, with 15 bases between. The CDR3 has 16 residues. CDR1 and CDR2 (germline): SEHNR, FQNEAQ (reference sequence). The CDR3 bases are TGTGCCAGCAGCTTCCCAGCGGGCCCCTTCCAAGAGACCCAGTACTTC. This gives the protein CASSFPAGPFQETQYF. Full variable domain (remainder filled in from reference TRBV7-9 and TRBJ2-5): DTGVSQNPRHKITKRGQNVTFRCDPISEHNRLYWYRQTLGQGPEFLTYFQNEAQLEKSRLLSDRFSAERPKGSFSTLEIQRTEQGDSAMYLCASSFPAGPFQETQYFGPGTRLLVL.

The rearrangement joins TRBV4-1 to TRBJ1-4; TRBD1 matches at 8 bases. The germline V gene has CDR1 MGHRA and CDR2 YSYEKL. The CDR3 is 15 amino acids. Germline trimming cut 4 bases from V and 4 bases from J; bases unmatched to any gene: 5. CDR3 sequence: CASSLSGGYNEKLFF. In DNA form, the CDR3 reads TGCGCCAGCAGCCTCTCAGGGGGCTATAATGAAAAACTGTTTTTT.

V and J are TRBV6-5 and TRBJ2-2; D is undetermined. V lost 2 bases and J lost 6, with 4 bases in between. This CDR3 comprises 12 residues. Germline V lookup: CDR1 MNHEY, CDR2 SVGAGI. The CDR3 coding sequence is TGTGCCAGCAGTTACCAGTCCGGGGAGCTGTTTTTT. It codes for CASSYQSGELFF.

For the CDR3, the DNA is TGTGCCAGTAGTATAGAGACAGGGGAAGAGACCCAGTACTTC. Translated: CASSIETGEETQYF. The genes are TRBV19 and TRBJ2-5, with 8 bases that match TRBD1. The germline V gene encodes CDR1 LNHDA and CDR2 SQIVND (reference sequence). The CDR3 has 14 amino acids. Germline trimming cut 0 bases from V and 3 bases from J; bases unmatched to any gene: 0.

This clone was seen just once. The rearrangement joins TRBV20-1 to TRBJ2-7; a possible D gene is TRBD2 (5 bases). Trimming removed 8 bases from V and 2 bases from J, with 10 bases in between. The CDR3 runs to 11 residues. Germline V CDR1 and CDR2: DFQATT, SNEGSKA (reference sequence). The CDR3 DNA sequence: TGCAGTCTCCCGGGAACCTACGAGCAGTACTTC. As protein: CSLPGTYEQYF.

The chain combines TRBV28 with TRBJ1-3; unclear D gene. V lost 2 bases and J 1 base, leaving 6 bases between the germline ends. Germline V gene sequence: CDR1 MDHEN, CDR2 SYDVKM. The CDR3 runs to 14 residues. The CDR3 spells CASSLTGSGNTIYF. DNA for the CDR3: TGTGCCAGCAGTTTAACGGGGTCTGGAAACACCATATATTTT.

The table lists this clone with a few counts. This chain links TRBV7-6 with TRBJ2-7, with TRBD2 identical over 10 bases. Germline CDR1 is SGHVS and CDR2 is FNYEAQ. The CDR3 extends over 16 amino acids. The ends lost 6 bases at V and 7 bases at J; junction bases unmatched: 15. CDR3 bases: TGTGCCAGCAGTCCACGATGGAGCGGGGGGGCTAGTGAGCAGTACTTC. Residues: CASSPRWSGGASEQYF.

This chain uses TRBV27 with TRBJ1-5; D unresolved. The CDR3 contains 16 residues. V lost 0 bases and J 2 bases, leaving 11 bases between the germline ends. Germline V lookup: CDR1 MNHEY, CDR2 SMNVEV (reference sequence). Written as DNA, the CDR3 is TGTGCCAGCAGTTTATCTTGGGGAGGACGCAATCAGCCCCAGCATTTT. Translated, it gives CASSLSWGGRNQPQHF.

The rearrangement uses TRBV7-8 and TRBJ2-3, with D unresolved. The V end lost 1 base, the J end lost 2 bases, and 10 bases lay between the germline ends. This CDR3 is built from 15 residues. The V gene's germline CDR1 is SGHVS and CDR2 FQNEAQ. This CDR3 reads CASSLERWNTDTQYF. Written as DNA, the CDR3 is TGTGCCAGCAGCTTAGAGCGTTGGAACACAGATACGCAGTATTTT.

The chain combines TRBV27 with TRBJ2-3, with TRBD1 matching 9 bases. The CDR3 sequence is 15 residues long. Germline loops: CDR1 MNHEY, CDR2 SMNVEV (reference sequence). V shed 7 bases and J 2 bases; nucleotides not matched to a gene: 7. The CDR3 sequence: CASKSNRGPTDTQYF. The CDR3 region has the DNA TGTGCCAGCAAAAGCAACAGGGGGCCCACAGATACGCAGTATTTT.

The chain uses TRBV6-1 and TRBJ1-2, with TRBD1 identical over 9 bases. The ends lost 1 base at V and 7 bases at J; junction bases unmatched: 4. From germline, CDR1 is MNHNS and CDR2 SASEGT. The CDR3 runs to 14 residues. The CDR3: CASSEVDRGSGYTF. CDR3 in DNA: TGTGCCAGCAGTGAAGTGGACAGGGGTAGTGGCTACACCTTC.

J is TRBJ2-3 and V is TRBV4-3, with a possible D match to TRBD2 (6 bases). CDR1 and CDR2 (germline): LGHNA, YSLEER. Trimming took off 0 bases at V and 5 bases at J, with 15 bases between the two ends. This CDR3 has 16 amino acids. The CDR3 reads CASSQDFQAGGDTQYF. The CDR3 region has the DNA TGCGCCAGCAGCCAAGATTTTCAGGCCGGGGGAGATACGCAGTATTTT.